The present T cell receptor (beta chain) was sequenced within a study of CD8 T cells in ankylosing spondylitis. General study points: Seemingly characteristic of ankylosing spondylitis blood was a TCR beta motif consisting of about 8 highly homologous variants. Earlier reports found some motif variants in synovial fluid and blood in reactive arthritis. Enrichment of disease-linked clones was reportedly significant in matched ankylosing spondylitis synovial fluid.

MiXCR was run by TCRdb on the 5' RACE reads, yielding one entry per CDR3 protein. The sample includes about 130,000 distinct CDR3 sequences, about 7% of them seen just once. The table lists this clonotype with many counts. Its specificity is unknown. Germline-derived CDR1 and CDR2 are MGHRA and YSYEKL. The V end lost 0 bases, the J end lost 4 bases, and 13 bases lay between the germline ends. The CDR3 loop spans 16 amino acids. What was sequenced was blood, either unsorted or a sorted T cell fraction (not recorded which). The chain is built from TRBV4-1 and TRBJ2-1; possibly TRBD2 for D (6 bases). The sequence came from a female donor with ankylosing spondylitis or in good health (not recorded which). CDR3 amino acids: CASSQEPGTFYNEQFF. As DNA, the CDR3 is TGCGCCAGCAGCCAAGAACCCGGGACTTTTTACAATGAGCAGTTCTTC.